These T cell receptor beta chains were read from a single sample in a study of blood T cell repertoires in COVID-19. Sequencing was performed with immunoSEQ multiplex PCR; in TCRdb, only in-frame clones are kept and a portion is missing. The repertoire consists of approximately 330,000 clones, with 89% occurring once and the leading ten covering roughly a tenth. The sequencing sample was made of PBMCs or T cells enriched from blood (not recorded which). The receptors here all came from a woman younger than 45 who had recovered from COVID-19. Both conserved end residues are part of each CDR3. Each record gives: clone size, CDR3 length, V gene, J gene, D gene, CDR3 DNA, CDR3 protein. D genes are given only for firm matches. A row's size may be missing; if present it is once, few, many or a size class.

once,13,TRBV12-3/TRBV12-4,TRBJ2-5,.,TGTGCCAGCAGTTACGGAGTAAAAGAGACCCAGTACTTC,CASSYGVKETQYF
.,15,TRBV19,TRBJ1-5,TRBD1,TGTGCCAGTAGCGACAGGGGGCTTAGCAATCAGCCCCAGCATTTT,CASSDRGLSNQPQHF
.,14,TRBV5-1,TRBJ1-1,TRBD1,TGCGCCAGCAGCCCCAACAGGGGGGTCTCTGAAGCTTTCTTT,CASSPNRGVSEAFF
.,14,TRBV28,TRBJ1-6,.,TGTGCCAGCAGTTTTCAGGGATCGTATTCACCCCTCCACTTT,CASSFQGSYSPLHF
.,14,TRBV4-2,TRBJ2-7,TRBD1,TGTGCCAGCAGCCTGGCCGGGACAGACTACGAGCAGTACTTC,CASSLAGTDYEQYF
.,14,TRBV4-3,TRBJ1-3,.,TGCGCCAGCAGCCAGGCGAGGTTTGGAAACACCATATATTTT,CASSQARFGNTIYF
.,14,TRBV5-1,TRBJ2-1,.,TGCGCCAGCAGCTTGGAAGACACCTACAATGAGCAGTTCTTC,CASSLEDTYNEQFF
.,13,TRBV13,TRBJ2-5,.,TGTGCCAGCAGCCAACTAGAAGAAGAGACCCAGTACTTC,CASSQLEEETQYF
.,14,TRBV5-1,TRBJ1-6,.,TGCGCCAGCAGCTTCGATGCCCTAAATTCACCCCTCCACTTT,CASSFDALNSPLHF
.,18,TRBV10-3,TRBJ1-1,TRBD1,TGTGCCATCAGTGGCGGGGGTTCGGGACAGGGCTCGGGGCATGAAGCTTTCTTT,CAISGGGSGQGSGHEAFF
.,15,TRBV18,TRBJ2-3,TRBD2,TGTGCCAGCCTGACTAGCGGAAGGCTCATGGGTACGCAGTATTTT,CASLTSGRLMGTQYF
.,14,TRBV4-1,TRBJ1-4,.,TGCGCCAGCAGCCAAGAGAGCATAAATGAAAAACTGTTTTTT,CASSQESINEKLFF
.,13,TRBV6-5,TRBJ1-2,TRBD1,TGTGCCAGCGGTCGTACAGGGGGCGATGGCTACACCTTC,CASGRTGGDGYTF
once,10,TRBV30,TRBJ1-2,.,TGTGCCCATGACCGCGGTGGCTACACCTTC,CAHDRGGYTF
.,17,TRBV7-9,TRBJ2-2,TRBD1,TGTGCCAGCAGCTTCACCGGGACAGGGGGCCGTACCGGGGAGCTGTTTTTT,CASSFTGTGGRTGELFF
.,16,TRBV7-6,TRBJ2-1,TRBD2,TGTGCCAGCAGCTTAGGGCCGCTAGCGGGAGCCGATGAGCAGTTCTTC,CASSLGPLAGADEQFF
.,13,TRBV27,TRBJ1-2,.,TGTGCCAGCAGGCTCGGGGGGAACTATGGCTACACCTTC,CASRLGGNYGYTF
.,16,TRBV5-8,TRBJ1-2,TRBD1,TGTGCCAGCAGATTACAGGGGGCGCAGGGTAACTATGGCTACACCTTC,CASRLQGAQGNYGYTF
.,14,TRBV5-6,TRBJ2-2,TRBD1,TGTGCCAGCATCGCACAGGGGGCCGGCGGGGAGCTGTTTTTT,CASIAQGAGGELFF
.,12,TRBV11-2,TRBJ1-1,.,TGTGCCAGCAGTCTAAACGGTAATGAAGCTTTCTTT,CASSLNGNEAFF
.,14,TRBV10-1,TRBJ2-2,.,TGCGCCAGCAGAACGGGACAGAACACCGGGGAGCTGTTTTTT,CASRTGQNTGELFF
few,16,TRBV2,TRBJ1-5,.,TGTGCCAGCAGTGTTCGACAGTACTATAGCAATCAGCCCCAGCATTTT,CASSVRQYYSNQPQHF
.,15,TRBV5-6,TRBJ2-2,.,TGTGCCAGCAGCTTCGGACTTCCGAACACCGGGGAGCTGTTTTTT,CASSFGLPNTGELFF